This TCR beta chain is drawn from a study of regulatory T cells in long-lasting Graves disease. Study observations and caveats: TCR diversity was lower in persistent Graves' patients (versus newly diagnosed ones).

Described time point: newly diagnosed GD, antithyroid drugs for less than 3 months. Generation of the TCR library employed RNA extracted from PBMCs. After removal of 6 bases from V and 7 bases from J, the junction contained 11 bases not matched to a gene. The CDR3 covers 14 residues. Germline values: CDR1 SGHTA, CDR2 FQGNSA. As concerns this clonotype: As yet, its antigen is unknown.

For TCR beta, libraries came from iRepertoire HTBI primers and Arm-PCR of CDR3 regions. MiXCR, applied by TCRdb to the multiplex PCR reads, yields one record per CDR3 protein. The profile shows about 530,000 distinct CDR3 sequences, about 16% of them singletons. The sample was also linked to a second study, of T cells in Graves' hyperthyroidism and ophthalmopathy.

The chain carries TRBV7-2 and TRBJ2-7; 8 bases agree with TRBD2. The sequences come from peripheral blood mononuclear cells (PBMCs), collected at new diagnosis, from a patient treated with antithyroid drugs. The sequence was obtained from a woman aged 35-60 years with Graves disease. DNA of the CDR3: TGTGCCAGCAGTTCCGGCGGACTAGCTGGAGAGCAGTACTTC. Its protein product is CASSSGGLAGEQYF.